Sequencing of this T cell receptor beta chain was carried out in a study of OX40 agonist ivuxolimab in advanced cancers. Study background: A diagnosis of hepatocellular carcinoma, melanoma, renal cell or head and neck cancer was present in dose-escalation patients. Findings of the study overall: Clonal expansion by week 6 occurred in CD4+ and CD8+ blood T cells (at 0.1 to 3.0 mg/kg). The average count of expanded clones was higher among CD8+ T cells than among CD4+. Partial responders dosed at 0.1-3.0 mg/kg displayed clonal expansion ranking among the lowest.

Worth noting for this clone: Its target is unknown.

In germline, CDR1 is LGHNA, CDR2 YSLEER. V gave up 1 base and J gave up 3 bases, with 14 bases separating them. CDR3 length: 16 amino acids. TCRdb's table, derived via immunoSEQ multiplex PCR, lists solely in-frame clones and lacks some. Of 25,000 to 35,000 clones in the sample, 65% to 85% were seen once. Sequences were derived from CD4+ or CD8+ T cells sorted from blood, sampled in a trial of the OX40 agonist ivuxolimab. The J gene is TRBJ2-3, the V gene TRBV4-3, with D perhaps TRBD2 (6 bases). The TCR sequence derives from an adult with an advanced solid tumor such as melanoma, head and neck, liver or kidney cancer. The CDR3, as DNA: TGCGCCAGCAGCCAAGCCCTAGCGCAAGGTACAGATACGCAGTATTTT. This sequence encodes CASSQALAQGTDTQYF.